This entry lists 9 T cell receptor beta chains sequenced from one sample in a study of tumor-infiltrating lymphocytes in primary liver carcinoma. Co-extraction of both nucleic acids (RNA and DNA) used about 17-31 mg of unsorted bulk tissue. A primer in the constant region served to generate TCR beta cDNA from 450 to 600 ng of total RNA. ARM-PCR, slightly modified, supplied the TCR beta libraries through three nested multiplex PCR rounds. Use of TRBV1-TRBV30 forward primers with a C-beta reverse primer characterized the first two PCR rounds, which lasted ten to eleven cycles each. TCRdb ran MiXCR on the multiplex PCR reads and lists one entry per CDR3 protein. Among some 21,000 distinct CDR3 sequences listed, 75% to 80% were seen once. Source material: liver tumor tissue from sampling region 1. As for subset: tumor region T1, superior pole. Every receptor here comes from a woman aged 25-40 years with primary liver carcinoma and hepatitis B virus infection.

The CDR3 loop is CASSCGSAGLAGGPNNGLFF. The CDR3 DNA follows: TGTGCCAGCAGTTGCGGCAGTGCGGGTCTAGCGGGAGGGCCTAACAATGGGCTGTTCTTC. The rearrangement links TRBV6-2 or TRBV6-3 to TRBJ2-1; 12 bases are a match to TRBD2. Germline assignment: CDR1 MNHEY and CDR2 SVGEGT. The CDR3 has 20 amino acids. The J segment lost 15 bases and the V segment lost 4 bases, leaving 28 bases of the junction unmatched.

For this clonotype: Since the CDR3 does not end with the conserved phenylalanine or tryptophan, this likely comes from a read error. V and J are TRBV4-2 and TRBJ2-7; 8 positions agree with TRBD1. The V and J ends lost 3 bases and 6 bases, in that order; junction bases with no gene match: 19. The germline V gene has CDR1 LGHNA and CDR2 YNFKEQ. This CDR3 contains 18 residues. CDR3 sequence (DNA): TGTGCCAGCAGCCAGGAACACCTAGGACAGGGAGGATCGCGCGAGCAGTACCTC. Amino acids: CASSQEHLGQGGSREQYL.

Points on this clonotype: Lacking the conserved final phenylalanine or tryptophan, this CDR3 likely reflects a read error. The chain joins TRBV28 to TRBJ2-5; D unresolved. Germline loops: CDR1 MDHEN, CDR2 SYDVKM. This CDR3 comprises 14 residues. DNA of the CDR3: TGTGTCAGCAGTTCCATCCTACCCCAAGAGACCCAGTACTCC. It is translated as CVSSSILPQETQYS.

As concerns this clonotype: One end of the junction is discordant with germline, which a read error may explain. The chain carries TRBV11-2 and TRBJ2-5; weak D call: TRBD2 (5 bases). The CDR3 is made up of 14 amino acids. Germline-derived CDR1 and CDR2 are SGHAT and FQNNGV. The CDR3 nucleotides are TGTGTCAGCAGATCCCCGGGGAGCTGGGAGACCCAGTACTTC. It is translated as CVSRSPGSWETQYF.

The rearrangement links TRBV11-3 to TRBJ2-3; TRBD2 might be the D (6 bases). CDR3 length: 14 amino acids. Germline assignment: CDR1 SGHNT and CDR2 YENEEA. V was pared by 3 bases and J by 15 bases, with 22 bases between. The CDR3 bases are TGTGCCAGCAGCTTTGGGAGGCCGATGGCGCCACAATATTTT. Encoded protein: CASSFGRPMAPQYF.

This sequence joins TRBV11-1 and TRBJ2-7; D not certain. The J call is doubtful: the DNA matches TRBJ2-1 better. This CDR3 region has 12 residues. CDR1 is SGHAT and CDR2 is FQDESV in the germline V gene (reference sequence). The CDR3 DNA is TGTGCCAGCAGTTTCATGGGTTACGAGCAGTTCTTC. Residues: CASSFMGYEQFF.

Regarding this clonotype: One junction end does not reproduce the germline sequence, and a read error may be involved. CDR3 region: CDNSAELEIYGYTF. The CDR3, as DNA: TGCGACAACAGCGCTGAGTTGGAGATCTATGGCTATACCTTC. The chain links TRBV4-3 to TRBJ1-2; D not certain. This CDR3 is built from 14 residues. Germline CDR1 and CDR2: LGHNA and YSLEER.

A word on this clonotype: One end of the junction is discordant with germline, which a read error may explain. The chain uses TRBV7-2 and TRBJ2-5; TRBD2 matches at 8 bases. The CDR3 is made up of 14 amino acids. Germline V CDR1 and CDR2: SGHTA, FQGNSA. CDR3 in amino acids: CASGLAGRPETQYF. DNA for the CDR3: TGTGCCAGCGGCTTAGCGGGGAGGCCTGAGACCCAGTACTTC.

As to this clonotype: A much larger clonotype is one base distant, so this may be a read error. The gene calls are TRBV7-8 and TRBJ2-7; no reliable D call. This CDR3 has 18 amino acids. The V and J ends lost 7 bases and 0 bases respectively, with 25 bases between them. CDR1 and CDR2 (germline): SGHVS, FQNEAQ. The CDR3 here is CASNSGRGRAMSSYEQYF. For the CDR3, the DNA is TGTGCCAGCAACTCGGGTCGCGGTCGAGCTATGAGCTCCTACGAGCAGTACTTC.